The T cell receptor beta chain described here comes from a study of OX40 agonist ivuxolimab in advanced cancers. The CDR3 runs 13 residues. Germline CDR1 and CDR2: SGHVS and FNYEAQ. Trimming removed 6 bases from V and 4 bases from J, with 12 bases in between. Data came from immunoSEQ multiplex PCR; TCRdb stores just in-frame clones and leaves some out. Of approximately 67,000 clones listed, 90% to 95% are singletons. Sequences were derived from CD4+ or CD8+ T cells sorted from blood, sampled in a trial of the OX40 agonist ivuxolimab. The genes are TRBV7-6 and TRBJ2-5, with D perhaps TRBD2 (7 bases). The clonotype comes from an adult with an advanced solid tumor such as melanoma, head and neck, liver or kidney cancer. CDR3: CASSWGGGETQYF. In DNA, the CDR3 is TGTGCCAGCAGTTGGGGAGGGGGAGAGACCCAGTACTTC.